These T cell receptor beta chains were read from a single sample in a study of circulating CD8 cells and anti-PD-1 response in melanoma. TCRdb recomputed calls from the reads with MiXCR, one row per CDR3 protein. The sample gives roughly 1,400 distinct CDR3 sequences, 8.8% of which show up once; around 5% is in the top ten. Sequenced material: CD8+ T cells from PBMCs, taken at baseline or after one month of anti-PD-1 therapy (not recorded which). The receptors here all came from a human donor with melanoma. CDR3s include the opening cysteine and the closing phenylalanine or tryptophan. The D gene is left open where the match is weak. Rows may omit the clone size; those that give it use once, few, many or a size class.

20	TRBV9	medium-sized	TRBJ2-1	TRBD2	CASSPRGGVSGGARNNEQFF	TGTGCCAGCAGCCCGAGAGGAGGTGTTAGCGGGGGGGCGCGAAACAATGAGCAGTTCTTC
16	TRBV7-3	-	TRBJ2-2	-	CASSSSNRDGTGELFF	TGTGCCAGCAGCTCCTCTAACAGGGATGGGACCGGGGAGCTGTTTTTT
15	TRBV27	few	TRBJ1-2	-	CASSLSAGGNYGYTF	TGTGCCAGCAGTTTATCCGCGGGCGGTAACTATGGCTACACCTTC
17	TRBV3-1	medium-sized	TRBJ1-2	TRBD1	CASSQDRTGGAYYGYTF	TGTGCCAGCAGCCAAGATAGGACAGGGGGCGCTTACTATGGCTACACCTTC
15	TRBV19	medium-sized	TRBJ1-5	-	CASSIAGYSNQPQHF	TGTGCCAGTAGTATAGCGGGCTATAGCAATCAGCCCCAGCATTTT
15	TRBV12-3/TRBV12-4	large	TRBJ2-3	TRBD2	CASKVSGANTDTQYF	TGTGCCAGCAAAGTAAGCGGGGCAAACACAGATACGCAGTATTTT
16	TRBV27	medium-sized	TRBJ1-2	-	CASSLSGQANDYGYTF	TGTGCCAGCAGTTTATCGGGGCAGGCGAATGACTATGGCTACACCTTC
15	TRBV7-2	medium-sized	TRBJ2-3	-	CASSLATGEWNTQYF	TGTGCCAGCAGCTTAGCCACGGGGGAGTGGAATACGCAGTATTTT
11	TRBV19	medium-sized	TRBJ2-1	-	CASREYNEQFF	TGTGCCAGTAGGGAGTACAATGAGCAGTTCTTC